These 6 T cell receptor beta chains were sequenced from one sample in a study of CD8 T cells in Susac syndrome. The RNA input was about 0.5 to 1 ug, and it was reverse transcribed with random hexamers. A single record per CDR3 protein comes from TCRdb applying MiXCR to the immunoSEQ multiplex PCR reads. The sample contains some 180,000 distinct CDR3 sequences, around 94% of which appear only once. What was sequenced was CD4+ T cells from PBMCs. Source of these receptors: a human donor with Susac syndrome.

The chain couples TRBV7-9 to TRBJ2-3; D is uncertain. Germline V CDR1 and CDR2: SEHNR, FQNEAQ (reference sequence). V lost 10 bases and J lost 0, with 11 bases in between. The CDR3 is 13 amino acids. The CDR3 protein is CAIPGSSTDTQYF. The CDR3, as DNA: TGTGCCATCCCAGGATCTAGCACAGATACGCAGTATTTT. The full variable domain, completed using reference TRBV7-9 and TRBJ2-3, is DTGVSQNPRHKITKRGQNVTFRCDPISEHNRLYWYRQTLGQGPEFLTYFQNEAQLEKSRLLSDRFSAERPKGSFSTLEIQRTEQGDSAMYLCAIPGSSTDTQYFGPGTRLTVL.

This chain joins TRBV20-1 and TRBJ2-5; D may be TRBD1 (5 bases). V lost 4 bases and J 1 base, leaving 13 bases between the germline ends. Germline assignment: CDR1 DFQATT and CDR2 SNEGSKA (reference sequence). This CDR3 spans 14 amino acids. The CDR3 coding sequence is TGCAGTGCTATGATTGGCAGGGCCCAAGAGACCCAGTACTTC. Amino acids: CSAMIGRAQETQYF.

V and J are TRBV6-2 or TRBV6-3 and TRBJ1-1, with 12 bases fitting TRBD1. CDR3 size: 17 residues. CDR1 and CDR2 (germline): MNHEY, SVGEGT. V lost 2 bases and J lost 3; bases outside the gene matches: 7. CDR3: CASSYVPGQGADTEAFF. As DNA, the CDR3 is TGTGCCAGCAGTTACGTTCCGGGACAGGGGGCGGACACTGAAGCTTTCTTT.

CDR3 sequence (DNA): TGCAGCGTCGCGAGTGGAGGAGAACTAGCGACCTACGAGCAGTACTTC. The encoded protein is CSVASGGELATYEQYF. This chain connects TRBV29-1 to TRBJ2-7, with 7 positions matching TRBD2. J gave up 2 bases and V 6 bases, and 16 bases lay outside the gene matches. Germline V gene sequence: CDR1 SQVTM, CDR2 ANQGSEA. The CDR3 extends over 16 amino acids.

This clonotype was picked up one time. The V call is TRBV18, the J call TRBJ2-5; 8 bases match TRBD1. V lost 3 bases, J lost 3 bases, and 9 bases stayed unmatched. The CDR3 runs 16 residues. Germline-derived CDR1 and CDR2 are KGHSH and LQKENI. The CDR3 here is CASSPKQTGVEETQYF. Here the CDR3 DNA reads TGTGCCAGCTCACCCAAGCAGACAGGGGTGGAAGAGACCCAGTACTTC.

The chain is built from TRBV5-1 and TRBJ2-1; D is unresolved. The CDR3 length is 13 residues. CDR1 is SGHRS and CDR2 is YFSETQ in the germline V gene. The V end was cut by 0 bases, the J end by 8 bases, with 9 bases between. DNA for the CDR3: TGCGCCAGCAGCTTGGGGGGTGTCCATGAGCAGTTCTTC. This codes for CASSLGGVHEQFF.